This TCR beta chain stems from a study of regulatory T cells in long-lasting Graves disease. Comments on this clonotype: An end of the junction does not agree with germline; a read error may underlie this.

Investigators prepared the TCR beta libraries by applying iRepertoire HTBI primers and Arm-PCR of CDR3 regions. In TCRdb, the multiplex PCR reads were re-called with MiXCR into one record per CDR3 protein. Of some 500,000 distinct CDR3 sequences listed, roughly 12% are singletons. The CDR3 runs to 12 residues. The germline gives CDR1 MNHEY, CDR2 SVGEGT. Time point reported: newly diagnosed GD, antithyroid drugs for less than 3 months. RNA extracted from PBMCs served as the sequencing template. Separately, the same data were catalogued under a study of T cells in Graves' hyperthyroidism and ophthalmopathy.

The sequencing here drew on peripheral blood mononuclear cells (PBMCs), taken at new diagnosis, from a patient treated with antithyroid drugs. The TCR sequence derives from a man aged 30 to 39 with Graves disease. This sequence joins TRBV6-2 or TRBV6-3 and TRBJ1-1, with TRBD1 identical over 7 bases. This CDR3 is CASSYDRVEASF. The CDR3 coding sequence is TGTGCCAGCAGCTACGACAGGGTAGAAGCTTCCTTT.